This T cell receptor (beta chain) was recorded in a study of cytomegalovirus exposure and HLA in healthy donors. The study, taken as a whole, reports: Overall, under 200 TCR beta chains were annotated as cytomegalovirus-associated.

60 Vbeta and 13 Jbeta primers were used in PCR. Profiling relied on immunoSEQ multiplex PCR, and the TCRdb table lists in-frame clones only, not all of them. The table records approximately 150,000 clones, roughly 70% of them present only once. V gave up 3 bases and J gave up 0 bases; unmatched junction bases: 4. This CDR3 comprises 14 residues. Germline CDR1 and CDR2: GTSNPN and SVGIG (reference sequence). With regard to this clone: Its antigen is unknown.

The chain recombines TRBV30 with TRBJ1-1, with 7 nucleotides matching TRBD1. Sequencing input: PBMCs. This receptor was obtained from a woman aged 18 to 35 in good health and CMV-seropositive. Written as DNA, the CDR3 is TGTGCCTGGAGACGGACAGGCTTGAACACTGAAGCTTTCTTT. Amino acids: CAWRRTGLNTEAFF.